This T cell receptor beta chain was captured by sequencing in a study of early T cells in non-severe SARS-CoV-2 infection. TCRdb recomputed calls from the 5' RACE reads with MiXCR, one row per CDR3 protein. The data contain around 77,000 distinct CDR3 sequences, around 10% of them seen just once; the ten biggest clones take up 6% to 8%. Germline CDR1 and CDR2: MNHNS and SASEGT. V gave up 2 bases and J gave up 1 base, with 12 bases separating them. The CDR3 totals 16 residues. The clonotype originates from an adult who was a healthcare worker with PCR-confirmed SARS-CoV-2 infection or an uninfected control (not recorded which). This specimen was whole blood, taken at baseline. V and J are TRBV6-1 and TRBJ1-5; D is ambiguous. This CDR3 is CASSEPGRVSNQPQHF. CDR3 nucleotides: TGTGCCAGCAGTGAACCGGGGAGAGTAAGCAATCAGCCCCAGCATTTT.